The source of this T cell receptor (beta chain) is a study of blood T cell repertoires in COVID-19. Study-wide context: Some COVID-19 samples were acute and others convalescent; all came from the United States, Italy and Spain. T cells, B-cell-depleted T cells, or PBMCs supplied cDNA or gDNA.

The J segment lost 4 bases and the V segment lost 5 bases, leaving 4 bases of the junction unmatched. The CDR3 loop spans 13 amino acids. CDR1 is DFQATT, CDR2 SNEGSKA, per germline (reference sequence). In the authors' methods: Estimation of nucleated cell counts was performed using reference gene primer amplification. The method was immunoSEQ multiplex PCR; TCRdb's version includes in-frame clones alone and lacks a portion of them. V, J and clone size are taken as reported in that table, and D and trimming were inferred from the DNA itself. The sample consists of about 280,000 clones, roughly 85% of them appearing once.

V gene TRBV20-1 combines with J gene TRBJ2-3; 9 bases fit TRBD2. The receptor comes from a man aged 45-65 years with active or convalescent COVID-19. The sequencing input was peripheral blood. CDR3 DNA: TGCAGTGCTCGTGTAGCGGGAGCAGATACGCAGTATTTT. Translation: CSARVAGADTQYF.